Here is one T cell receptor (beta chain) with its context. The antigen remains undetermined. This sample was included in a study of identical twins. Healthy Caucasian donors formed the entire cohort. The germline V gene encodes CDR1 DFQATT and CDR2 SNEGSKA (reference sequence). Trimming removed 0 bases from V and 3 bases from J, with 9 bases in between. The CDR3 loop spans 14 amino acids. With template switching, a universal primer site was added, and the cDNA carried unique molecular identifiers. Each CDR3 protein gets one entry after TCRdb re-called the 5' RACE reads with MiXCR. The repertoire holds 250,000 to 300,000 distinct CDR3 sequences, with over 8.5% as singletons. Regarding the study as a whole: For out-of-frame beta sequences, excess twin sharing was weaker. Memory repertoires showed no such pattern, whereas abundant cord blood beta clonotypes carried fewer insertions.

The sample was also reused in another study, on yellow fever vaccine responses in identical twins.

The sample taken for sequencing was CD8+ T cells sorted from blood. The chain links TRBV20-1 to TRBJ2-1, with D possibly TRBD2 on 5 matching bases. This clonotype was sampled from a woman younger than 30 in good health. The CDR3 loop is CSAREWEFYNEQFF. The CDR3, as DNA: TGCAGTGCTAGAGAATGGGAGTTCTACAATGAGCAGTTCTTC.